One and the same sample provided the 13 T cell receptor beta chains below, sequenced in a study of response to subunit inactivated influenza vaccine. Each CDR3 protein gets one entry after TCRdb re-called the RT-PCR reads with MiXCR. The profile shows around 190,000 distinct CDR3 sequences, about 9.3% of them singletons. The sample in question was non-naive T cells sorted from PBMCs, obtained on the day of vaccination. Receptors originate from a man aged 50-59 years who received an inactivated influenza vaccine.

The chain has TRBV5-1 and TRBJ2-7; the match to TRBD1 covers 8 bases. The germline gives CDR1 SGHRS, CDR2 YFSETQ. This CDR3 has 15 amino acids. Trimming removed 4 bases from V and 1 base from J; junction bases left unmatched: 7. The CDR3 loop is CASSRTGTVSYEQYF. In DNA form, the CDR3 reads TGCGCCAGCAGCCGGACAGGGACAGTTTCCTACGAGCAGTACTTC.

The rearrangement links TRBV24-1 to TRBJ2-2; D ambiguous. The CDR3 is 16 residues long. Between the trimmed V and J ends, which lost 3 bases and 0 bases, there was a span of 10 bases. Germline CDR1 reads KGHDR; CDR2 reads SFDVKD. As DNA, the CDR3 is TGTGCCACCAGTGATGTAGGACGGTCGAACACCGGGGAGCTGTTTTTT. This gives the protein CATSDVGRSNTGELFF.

At least ten counts were recorded for this clonotype. The rearrangement uses TRBV6-2 or TRBV6-3 and TRBJ2-5, with TRBD2 identical over 13 bases. This CDR3 is 15 amino acids long. The germline V gene encodes CDR1 MNHEY and CDR2 SVGEGT. Trimming cost V 4 bases and J 5 bases; bases outside gene matches: 4. The CDR3 reads CASSSGTSGKETQYF. In DNA, the CDR3 is TGTGCCAGCAGTTCCGGGACTAGCGGGAAGGAGACCCAGTACTTC.

This clonotype was counted between two and nine times. This chain connects TRBV25-1 to TRBJ1-1; 8 nucleotides line up with TRBD1. With 5 bases clipped from V and 3 bases from J, the junction kept 8 bases outside the gene matches. CDR1 is MGHDK, CDR2 SYGVNS, per germline. There are 15 residues in the CDR3. CDR3 in DNA: TGTGCCAGCAGTCCTAGGACAGGGCGGGACACTGAAGCTTTCTTT. Protein sequence: CASSPRTGRDTEAFF.

This clonotype was counted many times. The V call is TRBV20-1, the J call TRBJ1-4, with TRBD1 identical over 9 bases. Germline V gene sequence: CDR1 DFQATT, CDR2 SNEGSKA (reference sequence). V shed 3 bases, J shed 5 bases, and the junction held 4 bases outside the gene matches. CDR3 length: 14 amino acids. CDR3 coding DNA: TGCAGTGCTAGCCCCGGGACAGGGAATGAAAAACTGTTTTTT. This translates into CSASPGTGNEKLFF.

V gene TRBV28 combines with J gene TRBJ2-1; 11 nucleotides line up with TRBD2. Germline loops: CDR1 MDHEN, CDR2 SYDVKM. Losses at the gene ends were 7 bases for V and 0 bases for J; bases not matched to a gene: 5. The CDR3 extends over 16 amino acids. The CDR3: CASTVAGGSSYNEQFF. As DNA, the CDR3 is TGTGCCAGCACCGTAGCGGGAGGGAGCTCCTACAATGAGCAGTTCTTC.

V and J are TRBV21-1 and TRBJ2-3; TRBD1 is taken as the D call from the table, unchecked against the DNA. TRBV21-1 is an annotated pseudogene. There are 18 residues in the CDR3. CDR3 sequence: CASSKPPGAAKRTDTQYF. CDR3 DNA: TGTGCCAGCAGCAAACCCCCCGGGGCAGCGAAACGCACAGATACGCAGTATTTT.

The chain links TRBV20-1 to TRBJ1-1; the match to TRBD1 covers 10 bases. Germline values: CDR1 DFQATT, CDR2 SNEGSKA (reference sequence). V was clipped by 6 bases and J by 1 base; unmatched bases: 11. CDR3 length: 16 amino acids. The CDR3: CSAADRGFRENTEAFF. CDR3 nucleotides: TGCAGTGCGGCGGACAGGGGGTTTCGAGAGAACACTGAAGCTTTCTTT.

The sample holds a few counts of this clonotype. The chain carries TRBV5-6 and TRBJ2-1; 11 bases align to TRBD2. CDR1 SGHDT and CDR2 YYEEEE come from the germline V gene. The CDR3 loop spans 13 amino acids. The V gene end was trimmed by 4 bases and the J gene end by 13 bases; junction bases not matched to a gene: 7. The CDR3, as DNA: TGTGCCAGCAGCCCCTTAGCGGGGGGGAAACAGTTCTTC. Its translation is CASSPLAGGKQFF.

The rearrangement joins TRBV6-1 to TRBJ1-1, with unresolved D. V was clipped by 1 base and J by 4 bases, with 13 bases between them. The CDR3 contains 15 residues. Germline-derived CDR1 and CDR2 are MNHNS and SASEGT. CDR3 coding DNA: TGTGCCAGCAGTGAAGAGGAGGGCGCAGGCACTGAAGCTTTCTTT. Translated, it gives CASSEEEGAGTEAFF.

This clonotype was observed many times. The rearrangement links TRBV7-2 to TRBJ2-5, with 8 nucleotides matching TRBD2. Unmatched junction bases numbered 6, after V lost 2 bases and J lost 7 bases. The CDR3 contains 14 residues. Germline V gene lookup returns CDR1 SGHTA and CDR2 FQGNSA. The CDR3 spells CASSLQSREGTQYF. The CDR3 nucleotides are TGTGCCAGCAGCTTACAAAGTCGGGAGGGGACCCAGTACTTC.

This clonotype was detected ten times or more. The V call is TRBV5-1, the J call TRBJ2-3; 11 bases align to TRBD1. The germline CDR1 and CDR2 sequences are SGHRS and YFSETQ. The V and J ends lost 6 bases and 2 bases, in that order; junction bases with no gene match: 8. The CDR3 length is 16 residues. Here the CDR3 reads CASNYLGQGATDTQYF. Here the CDR3 DNA reads TGCGCCAGCAACTATCTCGGACAGGGGGCCACAGATACGCAGTATTTT. Looking up the rest from reference TRBV5-1 and TRBJ2-3 gives the full variable domain: KAGVTQTPRYLIKTRGQQVTLSCSPISGHRSVSWYQQTPGQGLQFLFEYFSETQRNKGNFPGRFSGRQFSNSRSEMNVSTLELGDSALYLCASNYLGQGATDTQYFGPGTRLTVL.

There are a few counts of this clonotype. V usage is TRBV27 and J usage is TRBJ2-1, with 8 bases aligning to TRBD2. Germline CDR1 and CDR2: MNHEY and SMNVEV (reference sequence). The CDR3 runs 15 residues. With 2 bases clipped from V and 8 bases from J, the junction kept 8 bases outside the gene matches. In nucleotides, the CDR3 is TGTGCCAGCAGTTTAGTGGGACTAGTCAAGGATGAGCAGTTCTTC. Amino acids: CASSLVGLVKDEQFF.